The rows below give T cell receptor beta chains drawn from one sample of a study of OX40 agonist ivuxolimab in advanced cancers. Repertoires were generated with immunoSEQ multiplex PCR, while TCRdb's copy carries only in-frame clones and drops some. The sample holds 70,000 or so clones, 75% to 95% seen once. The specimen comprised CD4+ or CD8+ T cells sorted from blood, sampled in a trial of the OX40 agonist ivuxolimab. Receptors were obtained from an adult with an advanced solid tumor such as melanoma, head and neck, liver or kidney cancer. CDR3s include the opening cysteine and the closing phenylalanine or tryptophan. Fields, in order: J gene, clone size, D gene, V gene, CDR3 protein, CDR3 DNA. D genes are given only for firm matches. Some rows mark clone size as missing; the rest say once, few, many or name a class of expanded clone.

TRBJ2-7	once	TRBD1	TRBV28	CASTKDRAAYEQYF	TGTGCCAGCACCAAGGACAGGGCCGCCTACGAGCAGTACTTC
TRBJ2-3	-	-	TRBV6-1	CASSELRPPRRDTQYF	TGTGCCAGCAGTGAACTTCGGCCTCCCCGCCGAGATACGCAGTATTTT
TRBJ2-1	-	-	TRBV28	CASSSREQFF	TGTGCCAGCAGTAGTAGAGAGCAGTTCTTC
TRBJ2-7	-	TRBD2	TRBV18	CASSPGSGKYEQYF	TGTGCCAGCTCACCAGGTAGCGGGAAGTACGAGCAGTACTTC
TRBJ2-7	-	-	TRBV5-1	CASSLWRGGEQYF	TGCGCCAGCAGCTTGTGGAGGGGTGGGGAGCAGTACTTC
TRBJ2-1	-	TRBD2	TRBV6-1	CASSESPRGAYNEQFF	TGTGCCAGCAGTGAATCCCCCCGGGGGGCCTACAATGAGCAGTTCTTC
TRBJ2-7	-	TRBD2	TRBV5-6	CASSLEVAGGGPYEQYF	TGTGCCAGCAGCTTGGAGGTAGCGGGAGGGGGCCCCTACGAGCAGTACTTC
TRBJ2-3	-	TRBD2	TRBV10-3	CAIAGTSGVTDTQYF	TGTGCCATCGCGGGGACTAGCGGGGTCACAGATACGCAGTATTTT
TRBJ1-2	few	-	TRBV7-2	CASSSSPNYGYTF	TGTGCCAGCAGCTCCTCACCTAACTATGGCTACACCTTC
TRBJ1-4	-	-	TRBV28	CASSSPRGMNQLFF	TGTGCCAGCAGTTCCCCCAGGGGAATGAATCAACTGTTTTTT
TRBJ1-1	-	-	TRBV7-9	CASSLSTGFMTEAFF	TGTGCCAGCAGCTTGTCGACGGGGTTCATGACTGAAGCTTTCTTT
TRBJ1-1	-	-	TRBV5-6	CASSFLGGNTEAFF	TGTGCCAGCAGCTTTTTAGGGGGGAACACTGAAGCTTTCTTT
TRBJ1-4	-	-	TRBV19	CASQDSSATNEKLFF	TGTGCCAGCCAGGACAGTTCTGCAACTAATGAAAAACTGTTTTTT
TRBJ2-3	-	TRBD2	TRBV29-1	CSVATGGGTDTQYF	TGCAGCGTTGCTACGGGGGGTGGCACAGATACGCAGTATTTT
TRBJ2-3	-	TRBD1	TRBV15	CATSGIGQGTDTQYF	TGTGCCACCAGCGGTATAGGACAGGGGACCGATACGCAGTATTTT
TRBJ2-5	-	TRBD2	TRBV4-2	CASRPLAGTQETQYF	TGTGCCAGCCGCCCACTAGCGGGGACCCAAGAGACCCAGTACTTC
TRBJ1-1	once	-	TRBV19	CASKAATEAFF	TGTGCCAGTAAAGCGGCGACTGAAGCTTTCTTT
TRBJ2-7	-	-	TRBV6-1	CASSDPGNEQYF	TGTGCCAGCAGTGATCCGGGGAACGAGCAGTACTTC